These 21 T cell receptor beta chains came from one sample sequenced in a study of neoadjuvant nivolumab and ipilimumab in lung cancer. Libraries were prepared by immunoSEQ multiplex PCR; TCRdb keeps only in-frame clonotypes and omits some of them. The sample holds roughly 49,000 clones, about 89% seen once. Sequencing used blood, obtained before neoadjuvant nivolumab, alone or with ipilimumab. Receptors originate from an adult with non-small cell lung cancer. Some clones in this sample may be carry-over from other donors' samples.

The J gene is TRBJ1-5, the V gene TRBV7-9; D remains ambiguous. The V and J ends lost 3 bases and 1 base respectively, with 10 bases between them. The CDR3 is 15 amino acids. Germline CDR1 is SEHNR and CDR2 is FQNEAQ (reference sequence). CDR3 in DNA: TGTGCCAGCAGCTTGGGGAGGGCAAGCAATCAGCCCCAGCATTTT. Translation gives CASSLGRASNQPQHF.

V usage is TRBV5-5 and J usage is TRBJ1-1, with D maybe TRBD1 (6 bases). Deletions cut 6 bases from V and 1 base from J, with 10 bases between. CDR1 is SGHKS, CDR2 YYEKEE, per germline (reference sequence). This CDR3 has 13 residues. The CDR3 DNA follows: TGTGCCAGCACCCCGACAGGGAACACTGAAGCTTTCTTT. It yields the protein CASTPTGNTEAFF.

The chain carries TRBV11-3 and TRBJ2-3, with D perhaps TRBD1 or TRBD2 (5 bases each). The V end was cut by 1 base, the J end by 2 bases, with 10 bases between. The germline CDR1 and CDR2 sequences are SGHNT and YENEEA. The CDR3 has 15 amino acids. Here the CDR3 DNA reads TGTGCCAGCAGCTTAGGGGTGGGGACCACAGATACGCAGTATTTT. It codes for CASSLGVGTTDTQYF.

The CDR3 protein is CASSWRGWQENDEQYF. CDR3 nucleotide sequence: TGCGCCAGCAGCTGGCGAGGGTGGCAGGAAAACGACGAGCAGTACTTC. The chain uses TRBV5-1 and TRBJ2-7, with TRBD2 as a possible D gene (5 bases). The V and J ends lost 3 bases and 5 bases respectively, with 21 bases between them. Germline V gene lookup returns CDR1 SGHRS and CDR2 YFSETQ. CDR3 length: 16 residues.

The chain employs TRBV5-1 and TRBJ2-5; 7 bases agree with TRBD2. V trimming: 2 bases; J trimming: 5 bases; junction bases outside the gene matches: 3. The CDR3 length is 13 residues. Germline CDR1 SGHRS, CDR2 YFSETQ. The DNA for the CDR3 is TGCGCCAGCAGCTTCGAGGGAGGGGAGACCCAGTACTTC. This codes for CASSFEGGETQYF.

V and J are TRBV5-1 and TRBJ2-3, with D hard to call. The CDR3 has 11 amino acids. The germline CDR1 and CDR2 sequences are SGHRS and YFSETQ. V was trimmed by 7 bases and J by 6 bases, leaving 9 bases between them. The CDR3 loop reads CASAHTDTQYF. The DNA of the CDR3 is TGCGCCAGCGCCCACACGGATACGCAGTATTTT.

V is TRBV28 and J is TRBJ1-2; D might be TRBD1 (6 bases). The V end was cut by 7 bases, the J end by 6 bases, with 24 bases between. CDR3 length: 16 residues. Germline lookup yields CDR1 MDHEN and CDR2 SYDVKM. The CDR3 loop is CASTFSGGTLRNGYTF. CDR3 sequence (DNA): TGTGCCAGCACCTTTTCCGGGGGGACATTAAGGAATGGCTACACCTTC.

The sample holds one count of this clone. The chain links TRBV27 to TRBJ2-1; 9 bases align to TRBD2. V shed 7 bases, J shed 5 bases, and the junction held 6 bases outside the gene matches. This CDR3 comprises 14 residues. From germline, CDR1 is MNHEY and CDR2 SMNVEV (reference sequence). CDR3 in amino acids: CASTVSSGDNEQFF. In nucleotides, the CDR3 is TGTGCCAGCACGGTCTCTAGCGGGGACAATGAGCAGTTCTTC.

The V and J genes are TRBV30 and TRBJ2-3; D ambiguous. The germline CDR1 and CDR2 sequences are GTSNPN and SVGIG (reference sequence). The CDR3 length is 14 residues. V lost 0 bases to trimming and J lost 4 bases, with 11 bases between them. In DNA, the CDR3 is TGTGCCTGGAGTGTACGTCAGGCCCCAGATACGCAGTATTTT. This sequence encodes CAWSVRQAPDTQYF.

The V gene is TRBV5-6, the J gene TRBJ2-5; D remains ambiguous. Trimming stripped 0 bases from V and 2 bases from J, with 11 bases between. Looked up from germline, CDR1 is SGHDT and CDR2 is YYEEEE. The CDR3 consists of 15 residues. The CDR3 region is CASSLVGSMQETQYF. The CDR3 region has the DNA TGTGCCAGCAGCTTGGTGGGCAGCATGCAAGAGACCCAGTACTTC.

In its sample, this clone was seen once. The chain carries TRBV20-1 and TRBJ1-2; D gene uncertain. CDR1 is DFQATT, CDR2 SNEGSKA, per germline (reference sequence). The CDR3 extends over 11 amino acids. Trimming cost V 6 bases and J 5 bases, with 10 bases left between them. CDR3 protein: CSAGSGYGYTF. In nucleotides, the CDR3 is TGCAGTGCCGGCTCTGGATATGGCTACACCTTC.

V is TRBV14 and J is TRBJ1-4; D not certain. CDR3 length: 13 residues. Trimming stripped 2 bases from V and 8 bases from J, with 9 bases between. The V gene's germline CDR1 is SGHDN and CDR2 FVKESK. The CDR3 DNA is TGTGCCAGCAGCCAATTGAGTGGCGAAAAACTGTTTTTT. Amino acids: CASSQLSGEKLFF.

The rearrangement uses TRBV5-1 and TRBJ2-3; D is ambiguous. Germline loops: CDR1 SGHRS, CDR2 YFSETQ. CDR3 length equals 15 residues. Trimming took 5 bases from V and 1 from J, leaving 14 bases between them. The CDR3 here is CASRVDGTRTDTQYF. The CDR3 bases are TGCGCCAGCAGGGTAGACGGCACCCGCACAGATACGCAGTATTTT.

This clone appeared once. The chain combines TRBV15 with TRBJ2-7; 9 bases match TRBD1. The CDR3 extends over 17 amino acids. Trimming cost V 1 base and J 6 bases; bases outside gene matches: 13. Looked up from germline, CDR1 is LNHNV and CDR2 is YYDKDF (reference sequence). The CDR3 reads CATSRATGGIYPFEQYF. CDR3 nucleotide sequence: TGTGCCACCAGCAGAGCAACAGGGGGCATATATCCCTTCGAGCAGTACTTC. Combining the CDR3 with reference TRBV15 and TRBJ2-7 gives the whole variable domain DAMVIQNPRYQVTQFGKPVTLSCSQTLNHNVMYWYQQKSSQAPKLLFHYYDKDFNNEADTPDNFQSRRPNTSFCFLDIRSPGLGDTAMYLCATSRATGGIYPFEQYFGPGTRLTVT.

This chain joins TRBV5-1 and TRBJ2-3, with D maybe TRBD2 (5 bases). CDR3 size: 15 residues. Per germline, CDR1 SGHRS and CDR2 YFSETQ. Trimming cost V 0 bases and J 6 bases, with 14 bases left between them. The CDR3, as DNA: TGCGCCAGCAGCTTGGAAAGAGCGGCTGGGGATACGCAGTATTTT. This gives the protein CASSLERAAGDTQYF.

This chain joins TRBV6-1 and TRBJ1-5, with D unresolved. The ends were cut back, 6 bases at V and 1 base at J, with 7 bases in the middle. CDR1 is MNHNS and CDR2 is SASEGT in the germline V gene. This CDR3 has 13 amino acids. The CDR3 nucleotides are TGTGCCAGCAGAGTCGGAAGCAATCAGCCCCAGCATTTT. Translating gives CASRVGSNQPQHF.

This chain connects TRBV5-4 to TRBJ2-7; 7 positions match TRBD1. The CDR3 spans 14 residues. Germline lookup yields CDR1 SGHNT and CDR2 YYREEE (reference sequence). V gave up 7 bases and J gave up 5 bases; unmatched junction bases: 12. The DNA for the CDR3 is TGTGCCAGCTTTAATCTGACAGGGTCCAACGAGCAGTACTTC. Residues: CASFNLTGSNEQYF.

This clone has only one observation. The chain has TRBV9 and TRBJ2-7; D is perhaps TRBD2 (5 bases). The CDR3 covers 14 residues. V was pared by 0 bases and J by 3 bases, with 10 bases between. Germline-derived CDR1 and CDR2 are SGDLS and YYNGEE. The CDR3 DNA reads as TGTGCCAGCAGCGTAGCTGGGAGTAACTACGAGCAGTACTTC. Its translation is CASSVAGSNYEQYF.

The gene calls are TRBV5-1 and TRBJ2-1; 11 bases agree with TRBD2. Germline trimming cut 4 bases from V and 6 bases from J; bases unmatched to any gene: 6. Germline V gene lookup returns CDR1 SGHRS and CDR2 YFSETQ. The CDR3 consists of 15 residues. In DNA form, the CDR3 reads TGCGCCAGCAGCCTGACACTAGCGGGAGCCAATGAGCAGTTCTTC. Residues: CASSLTLAGANEQFF.

The rearrangement uses TRBV2 and TRBJ2-7, with a weak D call TRBD1 (6 bases). Between the trimmed V and J ends, which lost 6 bases and 0 bases, there was a span of 15 bases. The germline V gene encodes CDR1 SNHLY and CDR2 FYNNEI. This CDR3 is 15 amino acids long. The CDR3 nucleotides read TGTGCCAGCAGCCTCAGGGGCGTAAGCTCCTACGAGCAGTACTTC. Amino acids: CASSLRGVSSYEQYF.

The chain carries TRBV5-1 and TRBJ2-2; 10 bases align to TRBD1. With V trimmed by 4 bases and J by 6 bases, 9 bases remained unmatched. This CDR3 contains 16 residues. CDR1 and CDR2 (germline): SGHRS, YFSETQ. The CDR3 DNA follows: TGCGCCAGCAGCAGGACAGGGACAGGGGTTTCCGGGGAGCTGTTTTTT. This encodes CASSRTGTGVSGELFF.